This TCR beta chain came from a study of tumor and adjacent non-tumor tissue in lung cancer. Whole-study results and caveats: TCR diversity was significantly greater in tumor than normal lung tissue.

TCRbeta libraries were built with three rounds of nested PCR, modified from ARM-PCR. TCRdb reanalysed the multiplex PCR reads using MiXCR and keeps one entry per CDR3 protein. The repertoire has about 100,000 distinct CDR3 sequences, 65% of them found once; the top ten carry 15% to 20%. No cell sorting was done before RNA was extracted from the tissue. More than 3 cm separated this lung sample from the edge of the tumor. This CDR3 has 15 residues. This clonotype has more than one count but fewer than ten. Its antigen is undetermined. The origin of this receptor is a young man with non-small cell lung cancer. The sequenced material came from distant non-tumor lung tissue. The chain recombines TRBV12-3 or TRBV12-4 with TRBJ1-5; D gene unclear. Near its end, the DNA agrees better with TRBJ2-3, so the J call may be wrong. CDR3 sequence: CASSSRPLSNQPQYF. The DNA of the CDR3 is TGTGCCAGCAGTTCCCGACCCCTTAGCAATCAGCCCCAGTATTTT.